This T cell receptor (beta chain) is drawn from a study of blood T cells in healthy people across ages. Isolation per sample recovered at least 7 million PBMCs. This clonotype was counted only a few times. A second 7 to 11 cycle PCR used barcoded and J-beta primers. MiXCR, run by TCRdb on the 5' RACE reads, gives a single entry per CDR3 protein. The sample lists around 1,000,000 distinct CDR3 sequences; 20% to 25% were seen once. This sample was also put to use in a study of T cells of mothers and their children. That report adds: Each mother yielded more than 9 million TCR beta CDR3 reads. Each child yielded a few million reads.

This clonotype originated in a girl aged 2 to 10 in good health. Sample: blood.

CDR3 loop: CASGLVLALVEPGELFF. In DNA form, the CDR3 reads TGTGCTAGTGGTTTAGTCTTGGCCCTTGTAGAGCCCGGGGAGCTGTTTTTT. The chain combines TRBV12-5 with TRBJ2-2; D uncertain. Germline V gene lookup returns CDR1 LGHNT and CDR2 FRNRAP. This CDR3 is 17 amino acids long. Trimming removed 3 bases from V and 6 bases from J, with 20 bases in between.